The 30 T cell receptor beta chains in this list originate from one sample, sequenced in a study of neurological immune-mediated disorders. Time point defined: technical triplicate 1. TCRdb re-analysed the 5' RACE reads in MiXCR, keeping a single row per CDR3 protein. The sample carries fewer than 50,000 distinct CDR3 sequences, around 10% recorded once. The sample comprised PBMCs. The receptors derive from a man in his sixties with HTLV-1-associated myelopathy (HAM/TSP).

This clonotype was counted ten times or more. This CDR3 is CAISGQGIGTGELFF. The CDR3 DNA reads TGTGCCATCAGTGGACAGGGGATCGGCACCGGGGAGCTGTTTTTT. The chain links TRBV10-3 to TRBJ2-2; 8 nucleotides align to TRBD1. V was clipped by 4 bases and J by 4 bases; unmatched bases: 5. The germline V gene encodes CDR1 ENHRY and CDR2 SYGVKD. This CDR3 contains 15 residues.

At least ten counts were recorded for this clonotype. The genes are TRBV2 and TRBJ1-6; D ambiguous. With 7 bases removed from V and 8 bases from J, the gap between germline ends came to 9 bases. The CDR3 contains 12 residues. Germline CDR1 reads SNHLY; CDR2 reads FYNNEI. CDR3 loop: CASKFVDSPLHF. Written as DNA, the CDR3 is TGTGCCAGCAAGTTTGTTGATTCACCCCTCCACTTT.

This clonotype was counted ten times or more. The chain links TRBV7-2 to TRBJ1-2; a weak D match, TRBD1 (6 bases). CDR3 length: 18 amino acids. V lost 5 bases, J lost 2 bases, and 24 bases lay in between. The germline gives CDR1 SGHTA, CDR2 FQGNSA. The CDR3 loop is CASSRPSDRQPRNYGYTF. CDR3 nucleotides: TGTGCCAGCAGCCGACCCTCGGACAGACAACCGCGGAACTATGGCTACACCTTC.

This clonotype has a count of ten or more. The chain employs TRBV6-5 and TRBJ2-2, with 8 nucleotides matching TRBD1. The germline V gene encodes CDR1 MNHEY and CDR2 SVGAGI. After removal of 6 bases from V and 0 bases from J, the junction contained 3 bases not matched to a gene. The CDR3 loop spans 15 amino acids. The CDR3, as DNA: TGTGCCAGCAGGGCACAGGGGGCGAACACCGGGGAGCTGTTTTTT. This sequence encodes CASRAQGANTGELFF.

This clonotype was observed a few times. This chain joins TRBV11-1 and TRBJ1-6; 7 bases align to TRBD1. The trim removed 2 bases at V and 10 bases at J, leaving 5 bases unmatched. The CDR3 totals 14 residues. The germline gives CDR1 SGHAT, CDR2 FQDESV (reference sequence). The CDR3 is CASSLTGERSPLHF. The DNA of the CDR3 is TGTGCCAGCAGCTTAACAGGGGAGAGGTCACCCCTCCACTTT. Together with reference TRBV11-1 and TRBJ1-6, the CDR3 gives the full variable domain: EAEVAQSPRYKITEKSQAVAFWCDPISGHATLYWYRQILGQGPELLVQFQDESVVDDSQLPKDRFSAERLKGVDSTLKIQPAELGDSAMYLCASSLTGERSPLHFGNGTRLTVT.

This clonotype was seen many times. The chain is built from TRBV20-1 and TRBJ2-7; no definite D call. The CDR3 is made up of 16 amino acids. Deletions cut 5 bases from V and 1 base from J, with 21 bases between. Germline V CDR1 and CDR2: DFQATT, SNEGSKA (reference sequence). This CDR3 reads CSALGPSKGGSYEQYF. The CDR3 nucleotides are TGCAGTGCTCTTGGGCCCTCTAAGGGTGGATCCTACGAGCAGTACTTC.

In its sample, this clonotype was seen many times. The chain joins TRBV29-1 to TRBJ1-5; TRBD1 matches at 7 bases. The V segment lost 6 bases and the J segment 0 bases; nucleotides outside the gene matches: 2. Germline CDR1 SQVTM, CDR2 ANQGSEA. This CDR3 has 13 amino acids. CDR3 DNA: TGCAGCGTACAGGGGAATAGCAATCAGCCCCAGCATTTT. It codes for CSVQGNSNQPQHF.

This clonotype has ten or more counts. This chain uses TRBV28 with TRBJ2-3, with a possible D match to TRBD1 (6 bases). V gave up 6 bases and J gave up 2 bases, with 18 bases separating them. There are 16 residues in the CDR3. Per germline, CDR1 MDHEN and CDR2 SYDVKM. Written as DNA, the CDR3 is TGTGCCAGCAGCCCGGGACCGGGACACACCACAGATACGCAGTATTTT. It codes for CASSPGPGHTTDTQYF.

The chain recombines TRBV6-5 with TRBJ2-7; 7 bases are shared with TRBD1. The germline V gene encodes CDR1 MNHEY and CDR2 SVGAGI. The CDR3 consists of 17 residues. The V gene end was trimmed by 2 bases and the J gene end by 5 bases; junction bases not matched to a gene: 15. This CDR3 reads CASSYLSPATGIDEQYF. CDR3 in DNA: TGTGCCAGCAGTTACCTATCCCCGGCGACAGGGATTGACGAGCAGTACTTC.

This clonotype is labeled medium-sized. The rearrangement links TRBV7-3 to TRBJ2-2; D possibly corresponds to TRBD2 (5 bases). The germline V and J ends were trimmed by 0 bases and 6 bases, with 11 bases remaining between them. This CDR3 comprises 15 residues. Looked up from germline, CDR1 is SGHTA and CDR2 is FQGTGA. CDR3 amino acids: CASSLTSGSPGELFF. In nucleotides, the CDR3 is TGTGCCAGCAGCTTAACATCGGGGTCCCCCGGGGAGCTGTTTTTT.

In its sample, this clonotype was seen many times. The genes are TRBV20-1 and TRBJ2-1, with D possibly TRBD1 on 6 matching bases. CDR1 and CDR2 (germline): DFQATT, SNEGSKA (reference sequence). Trimming removed 5 bases at V and 13 bases at J, with 12 bases between. CDR3 length: 10 amino acids. This chain's CDR3 is CSALRDNQFF. CDR3 bases: TGCAGTGCTCTCCGGGACAACCAGTTCTTC.

Concerning this clonotype itself: A much bigger clone sits one base away, suggesting this may be a read error. The V call is TRBV29-1, the J call TRBJ1-1; D might be TRBD1 (6 bases). The ends were cut back, 5 bases at V and 6 bases at J, with 22 bases in the middle. Germline CDR1 reads SQVTM; CDR2 reads ANQGSEA. The CDR3 has 15 amino acids. CDR3 residues: CSVSAGATRWAEAFF. CDR3 DNA: TGCAGCGTTAGTGCAGGGGCCACGAGATGGGCTGAAGCTTTCTTT.

This clonotype appeared many times. The chain recombines TRBV20-1 with TRBJ1-1; 10 nucleotides match TRBD1. The V gene end was trimmed by 6 bases and the J gene end by 4 bases; junction bases not matched to a gene: 17. The CDR3 runs to 17 residues. Germline V CDR1 and CDR2: DFQATT, SNEGSKA (reference sequence). CDR3 coding DNA: TGCAGTGCCAGTGGGTGGGGGACAGGGGCCGTGGGCACTGAAGCTTTCTTT. Translating it yields CSASGWGTGAVGTEAFF.

This clonotype was recorded many times. V and J are TRBV27 and TRBJ2-7; D call uncertain. The length of the CDR3 is 13 residues. CDR1 MNHEY and CDR2 SMNVEV come from the germline V gene (reference sequence). Between the trimmed V and J ends, which lost 8 bases and 12 bases, there was a span of 23 bases. CDR3: CASGLGAGPDSYF. In DNA, the CDR3 is TGTGCCAGCGGCCTAGGTGCAGGCCCTGATTCGTACTTC.

At least ten counts were recorded for this clonotype. The genes are TRBV29-1 and TRBJ2-7, with D hard to call. Trimming removed 7 bases at V and 3 bases at J, with 10 bases between. CDR3 length: 11 amino acids. Per germline, CDR1 SQVTM and CDR2 ANQGSEA. The CDR3: CSAKDVYEQYF. The CDR3 DNA is TGCAGCGCAAAGGATGTCTACGAGCAGTACTTC.

This clonotype was seen many times. This chain links TRBV20-1 with TRBJ2-3; 7 positions match TRBD2. Germline V gene lookup returns CDR1 DFQATT and CDR2 SNEGSKA (reference sequence). The trim removed 6 bases at V and 1 base at J, leaving 7 bases unmatched. CDR3 length: 14 amino acids. CDR3 DNA: TGCAGTGCCCCGCCTAGCGGCCGCACAGATACGCAGTATTTT. It yields the protein CSAPPSGRTDTQYF.

This clonotype was counted many times. This rearrangement joins TRBV4-1 to TRBJ2-7; the D is unclear. Per germline, CDR1 MGHRA and CDR2 YSYEKL. CDR3 length: 14 amino acids. V was clipped by 1 base and J by 3 bases, with 10 bases between them. CDR3 in DNA: TGCGCCAGCAGCCAAGGTGGCGCTAACTACGAGCAGTACTTC. This encodes CASSQGGANYEQYF.

This rearrangement joins TRBV28 to TRBJ1-1; D is possibly TRBD1 (5 bases). Trimming took 6 bases from V and 0 from J, leaving 17 bases between them. CDR3 length: 16 amino acids. The V gene's germline CDR1 is MDHEN and CDR2 SYDVKM. The DNA of the CDR3 is TGTGCCAGCAGCCAAAGGGACGGGATTATGAACACTGAAGCTTTCTTT. Residues: CASSQRDGIMNTEAFF.

This clonotype has a handful of counts. This chain joins TRBV6-1 and TRBJ1-2, with TRBD1 matching 8 bases. The V gene end was trimmed by 3 bases and the J gene end by 4 bases; junction bases not matched to a gene: 7. The CDR3 is 15 residues long. Germline CDR1 MNHNS, CDR2 SASEGT. DNA of the CDR3: TGTGCCAGCAGTGAGGTACAGGGGGACCTCTATGGCTACACCTTC. Residues: CASSEVQGDLYGYTF.

The sample holds many counts of this clonotype. The J gene is TRBJ2-5, the V gene TRBV5-1; D may be TRBD2 (7 bases). V was cut by 3 bases and J by 1 base, with 19 bases left in between. This CDR3 has 17 amino acids. Germline loops: CDR1 SGHRS, CDR2 YFSETQ. CDR3 protein: CASSSGWGGASQETQYF. CDR3 sequence (DNA): TGCGCCAGCAGCTCCGGATGGGGGGGCGCGTCCCAAGAGACCCAGTACTTC.

This clonotype showed up many times. The chain couples TRBV10-3 to TRBJ2-3, with a possible D match to TRBD2 (5 bases). Germline V gene data show CDR1 as ENHRY and CDR2 as SYGVKD. The ends were cut back, 2 bases at V and 4 bases at J, with 10 bases in the middle. This CDR3 spans 14 amino acids. CDR3 residues: CAISEREDSDTQYF. As DNA, the CDR3 is TGTGCCATCAGTGAGCGGGAAGATTCAGATACGCAGTATTTT.

This clonotype was recorded at least ten times. The chain has TRBV12-3 or TRBV12-4 and TRBJ2-7, with D unresolved. The CDR3 contains 11 residues. The V end lost 1 base, the J end lost 7 bases, and 5 bases lay between the germline ends. CDR3 sequence reads: CASSLGGEQYF. DNA for the CDR3: TGTGCCAGCAGTTTAGGCGGTGAGCAGTACTTC.

This clonotype was seen at least ten times. The gene calls are TRBV6-5 and TRBJ2-2, with 8 nucleotides matching TRBD1. V shed 6 bases, J shed 1 base, and the junction held 4 bases outside the gene matches. The CDR3 contains 15 residues. The germline V gene encodes CDR1 MNHEY and CDR2 SVGAGI. The CDR3 DNA reads as TGTGCCAGCAGGAAGGACAGGGTGAACACCGGGGAGCTGTTTTTT. Its translation is CASRKDRVNTGELFF.

This clonotype was counted between two and nine times. The chain recombines TRBV20-1 with TRBJ2-2, with 10 bases that match TRBD1. Germline V gene lookup returns CDR1 DFQATT and CDR2 SNEGSKA (reference sequence). Trimming took 6 bases from V and 4 from J; bases not matched to a gene: 11. This CDR3 has 16 amino acids. The DNA for the CDR3 is TGCAGTGCAGAGGACCCGGGACAGGGGTCCACCGGGGAGCTGTTTTTT. Protein sequence: CSAEDPGQGSTGELFF.

V usage is TRBV5-1 and J usage is TRBJ2-1, with D perhaps given as TRBD1 or TRBD2 (10 bases each). Trimming took 2 bases from V and 4 from J, leaving 19 bases between them. This CDR3 is built from 17 residues. Germline V gene sequence: CDR1 SGHRS, CDR2 YFSETQ. Here the CDR3 DNA reads TGCGCCAGCAGCTTTCCACTAGCGGGACAGGGGTACAATGAGCAGTTCTTC. It translates to CASSFPLAGQGYNEQFF.

This clonotype appeared many times. The rearrangement uses TRBV20-1 and TRBJ2-1; 7 positions match TRBD2. CDR3 length: 15 amino acids. V lost 1 base to trimming and J lost 7 bases; unmatched junction nucleotides: 10. Germline V gives CDR1 DFQATT, CDR2 SNEGSKA (reference sequence). CDR3 sequence: CSARGQRGARNEQFF. The CDR3, as DNA: TGCAGTGCTAGAGGTCAGCGGGGCGCAAGGAATGAGCAGTTCTTC.

This clonotype was counted ten times or more. V gene TRBV6-5 combines with J gene TRBJ1-2; D may be TRBD1 (6 bases). The CDR3 totals 13 residues. V gave up 4 bases and J gave up 4 bases, with 10 bases separating them. Germline CDR1 is MNHEY and CDR2 is SVGAGI. CDR3 protein: CASSSQGGYGYTF. DNA for the CDR3: TGTGCCAGCAGTTCACAGGGAGGCTATGGCTACACCTTC.

This clonotype has a count of ten or more. The CDR3 sequence: CASSGTGGTYGYTF. In nucleotides, the CDR3 is TGTGCCAGCAGTGGGACGGGGGGAACGTATGGCTACACCTTC. The J gene is TRBJ1-2, the V gene TRBV2; maybe TRBD1 (5 bases). Germline CDR1 is SNHLY and CDR2 is FYNNEI. Trimming cost V 4 bases and J 5 bases, with 14 bases left between them. The CDR3 has 14 amino acids.

This clonotype was seen repeatedly, ten times or more. V gene TRBV5-5 combines with J gene TRBJ2-2, with a possible D match to TRBD1 (5 bases). The CDR3 contains 14 residues. Germline V gene sequence: CDR1 SGHKS, CDR2 YYEKEE (reference sequence). Trimming left V 1 base short and J 5 bases short, with 9 bases between. The DNA for the CDR3 is TGTGCCAGCAGCTTGCCCAGGGTTACCGGGGAGCTGTTTTTT. It is translated as CASSLPRVTGELFF.

The V call is TRBV6-5, the J call TRBJ2-5, with D unclear. The CDR3 length is 16 residues. From germline, CDR1 is MNHEY and CDR2 SVGAGI. Trimming shortened V by 0 bases and J by 0 bases, and 11 bases separated the two germline ends. The CDR3 loop reads CASSYSVSTDQETQYF. CDR3 sequence (DNA): TGTGCCAGCAGTTACTCTGTCAGCACGGACCAAGAGACCCAGTACTTC.